The clone carrying this TCR beta chain was seen only once. Antigen: not known. Genomic DNA served as template for TCR beta VDJ and CDR3 profiling. TCRdb redid the calling of the reads with MiXCR, one entry per CDR3 protein. The sample lists some 150,000 distinct CDR3 sequences, 70% to 80% occurring once. The CDR3 contains 13 residues. V was cut by 3 bases and J by 2 bases, with 10 bases left in between. Germline assignment: CDR1 DFQATT and CDR2 SNEGSKA (reference sequence). Patients chosen for sequencing had CD8+CD57+ cells that had expanded, as shown by flow cytometry. The enrolled patients all had severe acquired aplastic anemia. No therapy had been given to the patients at the time of blood sampling. This record belongs to a study of CD8+CD57+ T cells in acquired aplastic anemia. On the study more broadly: Sorted CD4+ and CD8+ cells yielded around 3 ug of DNA on average. Study observations and caveats: Shared by patients and controls, just under 30 CD8+ CDR3s were abundant in patients.

This TCR was recovered from a human donor with aplastic anemia. This rearrangement joins TRBV20-1 to TRBJ2-5, with D possibly TRBD2 on 6 matching bases. The source material was sorted CD4+, CD8+, or CD8+CD57+ T cells (not recorded which) from PBMCs. In nucleotides, the CDR3 is TGCAGTGCTAGCCGGGGGATACAAGAGACCCAGTACTTC. Residues: CSASRGIQETQYF.